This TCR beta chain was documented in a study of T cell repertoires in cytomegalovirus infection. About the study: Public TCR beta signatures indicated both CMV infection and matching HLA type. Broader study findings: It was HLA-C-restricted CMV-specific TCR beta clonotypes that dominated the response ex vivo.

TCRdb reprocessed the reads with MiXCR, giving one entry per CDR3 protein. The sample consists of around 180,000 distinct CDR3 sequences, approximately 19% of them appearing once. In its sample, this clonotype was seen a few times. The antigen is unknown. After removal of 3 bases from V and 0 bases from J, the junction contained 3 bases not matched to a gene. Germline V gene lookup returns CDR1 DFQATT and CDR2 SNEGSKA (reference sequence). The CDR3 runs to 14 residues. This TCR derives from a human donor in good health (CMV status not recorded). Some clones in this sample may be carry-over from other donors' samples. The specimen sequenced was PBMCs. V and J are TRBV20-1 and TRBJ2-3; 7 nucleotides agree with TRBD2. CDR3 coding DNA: TGCAGTGCTAGCGGGGGGTTCAGCACAGATACGCAGTATTTT. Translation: CSASGGFSTDTQYF.